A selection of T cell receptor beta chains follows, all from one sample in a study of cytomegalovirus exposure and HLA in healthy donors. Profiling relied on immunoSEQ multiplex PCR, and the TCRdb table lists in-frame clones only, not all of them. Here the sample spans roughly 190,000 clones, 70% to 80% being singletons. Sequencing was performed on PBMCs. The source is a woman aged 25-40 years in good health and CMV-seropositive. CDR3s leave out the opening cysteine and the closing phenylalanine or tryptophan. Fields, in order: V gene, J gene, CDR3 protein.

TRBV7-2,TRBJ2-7,ASSPRDREGNEQY
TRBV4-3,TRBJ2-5,ASSPTATVGGETQY
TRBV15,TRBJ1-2,ATSREGQGFHGYT
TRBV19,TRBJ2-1,ASRPFGGAGDEQF
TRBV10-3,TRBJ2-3,AIQLRTGAGTDTQY
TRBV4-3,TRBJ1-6,ASSQESPTYNSPLH
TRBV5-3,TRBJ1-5,ARSCPRQGANQPQH
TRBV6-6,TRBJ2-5,ASSYGGETQY
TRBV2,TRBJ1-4,ASSGREFNEKLF
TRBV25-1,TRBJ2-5,ASSPGTSGRGETQY
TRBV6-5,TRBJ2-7,ASSYSGLPYFGLY
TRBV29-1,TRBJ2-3,SVQGAGGPRDTQY
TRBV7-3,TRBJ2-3,ASSSEVLSTQY
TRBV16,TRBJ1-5,ASSRLGTGVLSNQPQH
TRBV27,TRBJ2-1,ASSTRRASGGGVDEQF
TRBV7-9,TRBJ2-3,ASSISGGDTQY
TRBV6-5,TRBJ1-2,ASSSTWGNYGYT
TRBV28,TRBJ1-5,ASSFFVGRGNQPQH
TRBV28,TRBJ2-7,ASSLEQGGEQY
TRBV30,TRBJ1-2,AWTGGLTNPYGYT
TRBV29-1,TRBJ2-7,SVVLSGRSSYEQY
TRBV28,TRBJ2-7,ASTVGGKYEQY
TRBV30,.,AWNKGQGNSYEQY
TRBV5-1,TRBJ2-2,ASSLLGTGNTGELF